One and the same sample provided the 3 T cell receptor beta chains below, sequenced in a study of spatial heterogeneity in lung cancer. Using its own MiXCR run on the 5' RACE reads, TCRdb lists one record per CDR3 protein. The table has 30,000 to 45,000 distinct CDR3 sequences, around 7% seen once. Time point noted: sample taken at primary tumor resection. Source: PBMCs, taken at surgery. These receptors were obtained from a male donor with early-stage non-small cell lung cancer.

The table lists this clonotype with a few counts. V and J are TRBV29-1 and TRBJ2-3, with D possibly being TRBD1 (6 bases). Trimming left V 4 bases short and J 8 bases short, with 13 bases between. Germline loops: CDR1 SQVTM, CDR2 ANQGSEA. This CDR3 contains 12 residues. CDR3: CSVGQDGPTQYF. As DNA, the CDR3 is TGCAGCGTTGGACAGGACGGGCCTACGCAGTATTTT.

Many counts were recorded for this clonotype. The chain uses TRBV27 and TRBJ2-1, with D uncertain. Germline CDR1 is MNHEY and CDR2 is SMNVEV (reference sequence). The CDR3 sequence is 13 residues long. V lost 6 bases and J lost 5, with 11 bases in between. CDR3 sequence reads: CASSQSPNNEQFF. In DNA, the CDR3 is TGTGCCAGCAGCCAATCTCCAAACAATGAGCAGTTCTTC.

In the case of this clonotype: It may be a read error: a sequence one base away is much more abundant. The chain joins TRBV18 to TRBJ2-1; the match to TRBD2 covers 9 bases. TRBJ2-7 matches the DNA end more closely, so the J call is doubtful. The CDR3 consists of 15 residues. Germline V gives CDR1 KGHSH, CDR2 LQKENI. CDR3 DNA sequence: TGTGCCAGCTCACCTCTCCGCGGGGGGGACAATGAGCAGTACTTC. This translates into CASSPLRGGDNEQYF.